The 5 T cell receptor beta chains below were found in one sample sequenced in a study of blood T cell repertoires in COVID-19. TCRdb's table, derived via immunoSEQ multiplex PCR, lists solely in-frame clones and lacks some. The table has under 95,000 clones, 70% to 85% seen once. Input material: peripheral blood. The receptor set was obtained from a woman older than 75 with COVID-19, enrolled during active disease.

The chain employs TRBV6-5 and TRBJ1-1; 9 bases match TRBD1. The CDR3 sequence is 15 residues long. The J segment lost 1 base and the V segment lost 6 bases, leaving 6 bases of the junction unmatched. The germline gives CDR1 MNHEY, CDR2 SVGAGI. CDR3 region: CASRIQGAENTEAFF. CDR3 DNA sequence: TGTGCCAGCAGGATACAGGGGGCTGAGAACACTGAAGCTTTCTTT.

The V and J genes are TRBV12-5 and TRBJ1-4, with 7 bases fitting TRBD1. Germline V gives CDR1 LGHNT, CDR2 FRNRAP. The length of the CDR3 is 20 residues. V gave up 2 bases and J gave up 0 bases; unmatched junction bases: 15. CDR3 residues: CASGLNSLGDSVATNEKLFF. CDR3 in DNA: TGTGCTAGTGGTTTGAACTCCCTAGGGGACAGCGTTGCAACTAATGAAAAACTGTTTTTT.

The chain uses TRBV11-2 and TRBJ1-4; 8 positions agree with TRBD1. The V segment lost 5 bases and the J segment 7 bases; nucleotides outside the gene matches: 12. The germline V gene encodes CDR1 SGHAT and CDR2 FQNNGV. This CDR3 comprises 16 residues. CDR3 sequence (DNA): TGTGCCAGCAGCCCCCGGACAGGGTTTCTCATTGAAAAACTGTTTTTT. Translation: CASSPRTGFLIEKLFF.

The rearrangement links TRBV6-2 or TRBV6-3 to TRBJ1-1; the match to TRBD1 covers 10 bases. In germline, CDR1 is MNHEY, CDR2 SVGEGT. CDR3 size: 15 residues. V lost 6 bases to trimming and J lost 5 bases; unmatched junction nucleotides: 9. CDR3: CASSRDRGVGTEAFF. DNA for the CDR3: TGTGCCAGCAGCCGGGACAGGGGAGTCGGAACTGAAGCTTTCTTT.

V usage is TRBV9 and J usage is TRBJ2-5; 14 bases are a match to TRBD2. CDR1 is SGDLS and CDR2 is YYNGEE in the germline V gene. Unmatched junction bases numbered 3, after V lost 3 bases and J lost 2 bases. This CDR3 spans 16 amino acids. In DNA, the CDR3 is TGTGCCAGCAGCGCCGGACTAGCGGGGGGTCAAGAGACCCAGTACTTC. It yields the protein CASSAGLAGGQETQYF. Full variable domain (rest looked up from reference TRBV9 and TRBJ2-5): DSGVTQTPKHLITATGQRVTLRCSPRSGDLSVYWYQQSLDQGLQFLIQYYNGEERAKGNILERFSAQQFPDLHSELNLSSLELGDSALYFCASSAGLAGGQETQYFGPGTRLLVL.